The 12 T cell receptor beta chains presented below share a single source sample, sequenced in a study of Tregs in tolerant kidney transplant recipients. TCRdb's copy holds only in-frame clones and misses some; the assay was immunoSEQ multiplex PCR. The table records more than 75,000 clones, under 95% of them present only once. This sample comprised CD4+ T cells from blood, obtained before the transplant. The receptor set was obtained from a human donor who received a combined kidney and bone marrow transplant.

In regard to this clone: The identical CDR3 is also encoded by other nucleotide sequences in the sample. The V gene is TRBV25-1, the J gene TRBJ1-6; a possible D gene is TRBD1 (5 bases). V lost 3 bases to trimming and J lost 7 bases, with 13 bases between them. The length of the CDR3 is 15 residues. The germline V gene encodes CDR1 MGHDK and CDR2 SYGVNS. The CDR3 nucleotides read TGTGCCAGCAGTGATTGGACAATGGTGAATTCACCCCTCCACTTT. Translating it yields CASSDWTMVNSPLHF.

This clone appeared a single time. The J gene is TRBJ1-5, the V gene TRBV19; weak D call: TRBD1 (5 bases). Germline CDR1 and CDR2: LNHDA and SQIVND (reference sequence). The CDR3 contains 15 residues. The V end lost 7 bases, the J end lost 2 bases, and 15 bases lay between the germline ends. DNA for the CDR3: TGTGCCAGTACCCGTCCAGGGCAAGGCAATCAGCCCCAGCATTTT. Translation gives CASTRPGQGNQPQHF.

This clone occurred once. The rearrangement joins TRBV7-6 to TRBJ1-1; TRBD1 matches 9 bases. CDR1 is SGHVS and CDR2 is FNYEAQ in the germline V gene. The CDR3 totals 19 residues. The J segment lost 0 bases and the V segment lost 2 bases, leaving 13 bases of the junction unmatched. The DNA of the CDR3 is TGTGCCAGCAGCTTAATCGGATTTGGGACAGGGAATCTGAACACTGAAGCTTTCTTT. It is translated as CASSLIGFGTGNLNTEAFF.

The rearrangement uses TRBV30 and TRBJ2-5, with 8 nucleotides matching TRBD1. The CDR3 runs 12 residues. From germline, CDR1 is GTSNPN and CDR2 SVGIG (reference sequence). J was trimmed by 3 bases and V by 3 bases; bases with no gene match: 0. The CDR3 region is CAWRQGEETQYF. The CDR3, as DNA: TGTGCCTGGAGACAGGGGGAAGAGACCCAGTACTTC. The entire variable domain, with the rest obtained from reference TRBV30 and TRBJ2-5, is as follows: SQTIHQWPATLVQPVGSPLSLECTVEGTSNPNLYWYRQAAGRGLQLLFYSVGIGQISSEVPQNLSASRPQDRQFILSSKKLLLSDSGFYLCAWRQGEETQYFGPGTRLLVL.

V is TRBV15 and J is TRBJ1-2; D is uncertain. Trimming pared 3 bases from V and 0 bases from J, leaving 20 bases between. This CDR3 has 18 amino acids. CDR1 LNHNV and CDR2 YYDKDF come from the germline V gene (reference sequence). CDR3 residues: CATSSSYRIKSTNYGYTF. The DNA for the CDR3 is TGTGCCACCAGCAGTAGTTACAGAATCAAGTCAACTAACTATGGCTACACCTTC.

The chain uses TRBV19 and TRBJ2-6; 8 nucleotides agree with TRBD2. Trimming took 5 bases from V and 4 from J; bases not matched to a gene: 10. The CDR3 loop spans 17 amino acids. CDR1 and CDR2 (germline): LNHDA, SQIVND (reference sequence). CDR3 in DNA: TGTGCCAGTAGTCCGCCGGGGGGGCTACAAGGGGCCAACGTCCTGACTTTC. This encodes CASSPPGGLQGANVLTF.

V and J are TRBV29-1 and TRBJ2-7; TRBD1 is a possible D gene (6 bases). The CDR3 spans 13 residues. Trimming took off 2 bases at V and 1 base at J, with 9 bases between the two ends. Germline V gives CDR1 SQVTM, CDR2 ANQGSEA. The chain's CDR3 is CSVELQGSYEQYF. Here the CDR3 DNA reads TGCAGCGTTGAACTACAGGGTTCCTACGAGCAGTACTTC.

V gene TRBV19 combines with J gene TRBJ2-1; TRBD2 might be the D (5 bases). The germline gives CDR1 LNHDA, CDR2 SQIVND (reference sequence). This CDR3 spans 14 amino acids. CDR3 in amino acids: CATPSSSGSNEQFF. Here the CDR3 DNA reads TGTGCAACCCCTAGCTCAAGTGGAAGCAATGAGCAGTTCTTC.

The rearrangement joins TRBV28 to TRBJ1-1; TRBD1 aligns across 10 bases. V trimming: 8 bases; J trimming: 8 bases; junction bases outside the gene matches: 5. The CDR3 has 12 amino acids. Germline V lookup: CDR1 MDHEN, CDR2 SYDVKM. CDR3 coding DNA: TGTGCCAGCCGGACAGGGGGACTCGAAGCTTTCTTT. Translating it yields CASRTGGLEAFF.

CDR3 in amino acids: CAISEPQGSSYNEQFF. The CDR3 coding sequence is TGTGCCATCAGTGAACCACAGGGGAGCTCCTACAATGAGCAGTTCTTC. The V call is TRBV10-3, the J call TRBJ2-1; 7 bases agree with TRBD1. The CDR3 is 16 amino acids. V lost 3 bases, J lost 0 bases, and 5 bases stayed unmatched. Germline V gene data show CDR1 as ENHRY and CDR2 as SYGVKD.

CDR3 nucleotide sequence: TGTGCCAGCAGCAAACAGCGGGGGGGCACAGATACGCAGTATTTT. This sequence encodes CASSKQRGGTDTQYF. This sequence joins TRBV9 and TRBJ2-3; 9 positions match TRBD2. Trimming at V came to 4 bases and at J to 1 base, leaving 4 bases not matched to a gene. Germline V lookup: CDR1 SGDLS, CDR2 YYNGEE. The CDR3 extends over 15 amino acids.

The chain joins TRBV4-1 to TRBJ1-5, with 7 bases fitting TRBD1. Trimming at V came to 0 bases and at J to 7 bases, leaving 6 bases not matched to a gene. CDR1 and CDR2 from the germline V gene are MGHRA and YSYEKL. The length of the CDR3 is 15 residues. CDR3 in amino acids: CASSQDPTGRQPQHF. CDR3 sequence (DNA): TGCGCCAGCAGCCAAGACCCGACAGGGCGACAGCCCCAGCATTTT.